The 9 T cell receptor beta chains below all came from one sample that was sequenced in a study of blood T cell repertoires in COVID-19. This table comes from immunoSEQ multiplex PCR, and its TCRdb copy is limited to in-frame clones, with some not included. Here the sample spans some 77,000 clones, roughly 80% being singletons. Sequenced sample: peripheral blood. These receptors all come from a woman aged 60 to 75 with acute or convalescent COVID-19.

This rearrangement joins TRBV4-1 to TRBJ1-5; D is perhaps TRBD1 (5 bases). CDR3 length: 14 residues. Trimming removed 3 bases from V and 3 bases from J, with 9 bases in between. The germline V gene encodes CDR1 MGHRA and CDR2 YSYEKL. The CDR3 DNA reads as TGCGCCAGCAGCCAGGAGACAGTCAATCAGCCCCAGCATTTT. Its protein product is CASSQETVNQPQHF.

In DNA, the CDR3 is TGTGCCAGTAGTATGGGCTTCCCAGGGTACGAGCAGTACTTC. Its translation: CASSMGFPGYEQYF. J is TRBJ2-7 and V is TRBV19; possibly TRBD1 for D (5 bases). The CDR3 sequence is 14 residues long. In germline, CDR1 is LNHDA, CDR2 SQIVND (reference sequence). V shed 3 bases and J shed 4 bases, with 13 bases lying between them.

The genes are TRBV12-3 or TRBV12-4 and TRBJ2-1; D not resolved. The CDR3 has 11 residues. V was shortened by 6 bases and J by 8 bases, with 8 bases between the two germline ends. CDR3 bases: TGTGCCAGCAGCCCATTAGATGAGCAGTTCTTC. Residues: CASSPLDEQFF.

The chain is built from TRBV7-6 and TRBJ1-2; 7 positions match TRBD1. V shed 3 bases, J shed 7 bases, and the junction held 17 bases outside the gene matches. The CDR3 loop spans 17 amino acids. Germline CDR1 is SGHVS and CDR2 is FNYEAQ. The CDR3 region is CASSFQTGQYGPSGYTF. In DNA form, the CDR3 reads TGTGCCAGCAGCTTTCAGACAGGGCAATACGGTCCGAGTGGCTACACCTTC.

The V call is TRBV14, the J call TRBJ1-6; maybe TRBD1 (5 bases). The CDR3 consists of 14 residues. The germline V gene encodes CDR1 SGHDN and CDR2 FVKESK. V dropped 1 base and J dropped 6 bases, with 7 bases sitting between them. The CDR3 here is CASSQGQFNSPLHF. The CDR3 bases are TGTGCCAGCAGCCAAGGACAGTTTAATTCACCCCTCCACTTT.

This clone appeared a few times. CDR3 amino acids: CASSPRDHFNTEAFF. CDR3 nucleotide sequence: TGTGCCAGCTCACCACGAGATCACTTTAACACTGAAGCTTTCTTT. This chain links TRBV18 with TRBJ1-1; D is unclear. CDR1 KGHSH and CDR2 LQKENI come from the germline V gene. The length of the CDR3 is 15 residues. V was cut by 1 base and J by 2 bases, with 11 bases left in between.

This clone was seen only a few times. This sequence joins TRBV25-1 and TRBJ1-2; TRBD1 aligns across 10 bases. CDR3 length equals 18 residues. J lost 0 bases, V lost 4 bases, and 11 bases had no gene match. From germline, CDR1 is MGHDK and CDR2 SYGVNS. As DNA, the CDR3 is TGTGCCAGCAGTGGAAACAGAGGACAGGGGGTAGCTAACTATGGCTACACCTTC. It yields the protein CASSGNRGQGVANYGYTF.

This chain uses TRBV5-1 with TRBJ2-1; TRBD2 is a possible D gene (5 bases). CDR1 is SGHRS, CDR2 YFSETQ, per germline. The CDR3 is made up of 15 amino acids. The V end was cut by 2 bases, the J end by 8 bases, with 17 bases between. Written as DNA, the CDR3 is TGCGCCAGCAGCTTCGGACTTAAAAGGGAAGATGAGCAGTTCTTC. Translating gives CASSFGLKREDEQFF.

The CDR3: CASSPRDRGQDTEAFF. As DNA, the CDR3 is TGTGCCAGCTCACCAAGAGACAGGGGGCAAGACACTGAAGCTTTCTTT. This chain links TRBV18 with TRBJ1-1; 10 bases agree with TRBD1. CDR1 and CDR2 from the germline V gene are KGHSH and LQKENI. The CDR3 totals 16 residues. V lost 2 bases to trimming and J lost 3 bases; unmatched junction nucleotides: 6.